The entry that follows covers one TCR beta chain sequence. The antigen is not known. The sample is drawn from a study of CD4 T cells in relation to SARS-CoV-2 and coronaviruses. Whole-study results and caveats: Memory recall responses, not primary responses primed in culture, are what the assay detects. Samples before the pandemic and after infection were not matched within any donor. Compared with monoreactive clones, crossreactive clones showed significantly weaker SARS-CoV-2 expansion.

The unexposed donors gave CD4+ T cells in about 2010-2019, prior to COVID-19. Trimming shortened V by 6 bases and J by 3 bases, and 22 bases separated the two germline ends. CDR1 and CDR2 (germline): SQVTM, ANQGSEA. The CDR3 covers 16 residues. Uncultured naive and memory CD4+ T cells supplied DNA for deep TCR-beta sequencing. Profiling relied on immunoSEQ multiplex PCR, and the TCRdb table lists in-frame clones only, not all of them. Counted here are approximately 70,000 clones, approximately 95% occurring once; the ten biggest clones make up under 0.3%. This sequence joins TRBV29-1 and TRBJ2-3, with D possibly TRBD2 on 6 matching bases. The sample was naive CD4+ T cells from PBMCs. Noted subset: naive CD4+ T cells isolated by negative enrichment. The receptor comes from a human donor in good health. The CDR3, as DNA: TGCAGCGTGGCCAGGGTTGACGGGAGCGGGACAGATACGCAGTATTTT. Residues: CSVARVDGSGTDTQYF.